This TCR beta chain derives from a study of blood T cell repertoires in COVID-19. TCRdb keeps only in-frame clones here, not all; method: immunoSEQ multiplex PCR. The sample holds some 97,000 clones, nearly 90% seen once. The germline V and J ends were trimmed by 5 bases and 4 bases, with 12 bases remaining between them. The germline gives CDR1 SGHRS, CDR2 YFSETQ. CDR3 length: 13 residues. The origin of this receptor is a woman aged 60-75 years with acute or convalescent COVID-19. Sequencing input: peripheral blood. The chain links TRBV5-1 to TRBJ1-1; D gene unclear. CDR3 bases: TGCGCCAGCAGTCGAGACAAGGCCACTGAAGCTTTCTTT. As protein: CASSRDKATEAFF.